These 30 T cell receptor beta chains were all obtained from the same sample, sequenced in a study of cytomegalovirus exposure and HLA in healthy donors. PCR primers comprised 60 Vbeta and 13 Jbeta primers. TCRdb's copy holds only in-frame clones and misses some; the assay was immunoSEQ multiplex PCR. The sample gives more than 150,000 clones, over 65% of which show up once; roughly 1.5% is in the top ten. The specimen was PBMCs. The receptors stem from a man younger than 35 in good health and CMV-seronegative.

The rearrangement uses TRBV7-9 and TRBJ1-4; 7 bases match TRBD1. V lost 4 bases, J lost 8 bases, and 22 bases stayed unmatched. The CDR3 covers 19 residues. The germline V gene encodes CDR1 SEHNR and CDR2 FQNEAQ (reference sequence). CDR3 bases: TGTGCCAGCAGCTCCAGCACTACAGGGGATTCGTGGATAGCGGAAAAACTGTTTTTT. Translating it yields CASSSSTTGDSWIAEKLFF.

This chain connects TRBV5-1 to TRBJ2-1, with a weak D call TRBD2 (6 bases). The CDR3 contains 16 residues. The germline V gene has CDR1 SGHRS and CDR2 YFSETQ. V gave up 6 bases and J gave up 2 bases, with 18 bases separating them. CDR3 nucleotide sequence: TGCGCCAGCAACCTCTGGGCGGGACCTACCTACAATGAGCAGTTCTTC. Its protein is CASNLWAGPTYNEQFF.

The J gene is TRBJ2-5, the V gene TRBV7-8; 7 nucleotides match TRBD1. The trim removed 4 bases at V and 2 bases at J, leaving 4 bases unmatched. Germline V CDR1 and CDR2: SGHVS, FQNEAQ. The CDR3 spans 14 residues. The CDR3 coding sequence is TGTGCCAGCAGCTGGCACAGGGGACAAGAGACCCAGTACTTC. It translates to CASSWHRGQETQYF. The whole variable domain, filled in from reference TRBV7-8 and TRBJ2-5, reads GAGVSQSPRYKVAKRGQDVALRCDPISGHVSLFWYQQALGQGPEFLTYFQNEAQLDKSGLPSDRFFAERPEGSVSTLKIQRTQQEDSAVYLCASSWHRGQETQYFGPGTRLLVL.

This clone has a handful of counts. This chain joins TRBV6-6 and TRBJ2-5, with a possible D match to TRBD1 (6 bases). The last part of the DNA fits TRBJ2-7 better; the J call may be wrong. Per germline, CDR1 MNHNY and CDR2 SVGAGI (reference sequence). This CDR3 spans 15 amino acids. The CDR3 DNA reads TGTGCCAGCAGTTACGTCGCAGGGGCCTCCTACGAGCAGTACTTC. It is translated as CASSYVAGASYEQYF.

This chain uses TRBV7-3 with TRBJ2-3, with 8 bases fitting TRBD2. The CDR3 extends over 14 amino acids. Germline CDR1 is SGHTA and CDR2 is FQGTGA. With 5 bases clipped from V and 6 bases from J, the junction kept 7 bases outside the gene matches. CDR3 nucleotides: TGTGCCAGCAGCCCAAGCGGCGGGGGGGATACGCAGTATTTT. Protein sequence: CASSPSGGGDTQYF.

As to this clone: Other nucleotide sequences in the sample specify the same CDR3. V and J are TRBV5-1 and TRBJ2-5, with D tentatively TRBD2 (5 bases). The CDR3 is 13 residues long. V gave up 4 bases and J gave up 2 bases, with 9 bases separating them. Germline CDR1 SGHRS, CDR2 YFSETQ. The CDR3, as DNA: TGCGCCAGCAGCCTTGAGGGACAAGAGACCCAGTACTTC. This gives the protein CASSLEGQETQYF.

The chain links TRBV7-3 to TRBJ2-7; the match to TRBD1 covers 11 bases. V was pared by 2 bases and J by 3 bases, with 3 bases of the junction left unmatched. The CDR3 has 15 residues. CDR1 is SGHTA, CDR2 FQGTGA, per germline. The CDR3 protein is CASSLDGTGGYEQYF. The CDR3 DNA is TGTGCCAGCAGCTTAGATGGGACAGGGGGCTACGAGCAGTACTTC.

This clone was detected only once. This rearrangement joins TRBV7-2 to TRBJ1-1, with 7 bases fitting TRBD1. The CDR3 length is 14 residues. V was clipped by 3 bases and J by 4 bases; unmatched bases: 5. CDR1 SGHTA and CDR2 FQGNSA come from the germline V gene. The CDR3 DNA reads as TGTGCCAGCAGCTTCTACAGGGGTTCCACTGAAGCTTTCTTT. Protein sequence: CASSFYRGSTEAFF.

CDR3 amino acids: CASSSRLAAYEQYF. The CDR3 DNA follows: TGTGCCAGCAGTTCGAGACTAGCAGCCTACGAGCAGTACTTC. The V call is TRBV6-5, the J call TRBJ2-7, with TRBD2 matching over 7 bases. After removal of 4 bases from V and 2 bases from J, the junction contained 5 bases not matched to a gene. The CDR3 runs 14 residues. Germline CDR1 and CDR2: MNHEY and SVGAGI.

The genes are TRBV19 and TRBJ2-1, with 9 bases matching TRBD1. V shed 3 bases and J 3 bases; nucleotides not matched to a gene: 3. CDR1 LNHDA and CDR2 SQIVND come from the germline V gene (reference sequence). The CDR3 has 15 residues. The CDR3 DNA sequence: TGTGCCAGTAGTATTGACAGGGGGTTCTACAATGAGCAGTTCTTC. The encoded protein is CASSIDRGFYNEQFF.

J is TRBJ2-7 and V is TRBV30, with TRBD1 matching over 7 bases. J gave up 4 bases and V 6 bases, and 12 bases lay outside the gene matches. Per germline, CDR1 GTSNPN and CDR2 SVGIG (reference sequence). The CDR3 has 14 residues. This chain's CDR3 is CACQGGLYEYEQYF. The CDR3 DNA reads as TGTGCCTGCCAAGGGGGCCTCTATGAGTACGAGCAGTACTTC.

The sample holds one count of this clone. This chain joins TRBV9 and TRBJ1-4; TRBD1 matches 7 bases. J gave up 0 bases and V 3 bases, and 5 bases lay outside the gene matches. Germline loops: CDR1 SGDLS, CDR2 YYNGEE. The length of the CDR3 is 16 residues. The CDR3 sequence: CASSEGATTTNEKLFF. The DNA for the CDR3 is TGTGCCAGCAGCGAGGGGGCGACTACAACTAATGAAAAACTGTTTTTT. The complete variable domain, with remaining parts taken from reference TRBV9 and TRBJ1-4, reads DSGVTQTPKHLITATGQRVTLRCSPRSGDLSVYWYQQSLDQGLQFLIQYYNGEERAKGNILERFSAQQFPDLHSELNLSSLELGDSALYFCASSEGATTTNEKLFFGSGTQLSVL.

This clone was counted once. The CDR3 loop is CASRISTSYNSPLHF. The CDR3 DNA is TGTGCCAGCAGGATCAGTACCTCCTATAATTCACCCCTCCACTTT. The chain carries TRBV27 and TRBJ1-6; D unresolved. CDR1 is MNHEY and CDR2 is SMNVEV in the germline V gene (reference sequence). This CDR3 region has 15 residues. With 6 bases removed from V and 0 bases from J, the gap between germline ends came to 9 bases.

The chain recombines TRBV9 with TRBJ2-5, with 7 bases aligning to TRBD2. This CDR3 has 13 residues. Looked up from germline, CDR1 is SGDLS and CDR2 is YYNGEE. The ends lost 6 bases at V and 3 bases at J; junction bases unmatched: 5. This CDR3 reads CASTSAGEETQYF. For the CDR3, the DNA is TGTGCCAGCACTTCGGCGGGGGAAGAGACCCAGTACTTC.

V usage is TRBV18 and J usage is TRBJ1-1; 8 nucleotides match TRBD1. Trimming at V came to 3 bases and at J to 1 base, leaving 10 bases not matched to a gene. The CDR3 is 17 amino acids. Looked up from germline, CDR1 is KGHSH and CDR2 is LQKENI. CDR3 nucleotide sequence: TGTGCCAGCTCACCTAGACCAGACAGGGGAGCGAACACTGAAGCTTTCTTT. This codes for CASSPRPDRGANTEAFF.

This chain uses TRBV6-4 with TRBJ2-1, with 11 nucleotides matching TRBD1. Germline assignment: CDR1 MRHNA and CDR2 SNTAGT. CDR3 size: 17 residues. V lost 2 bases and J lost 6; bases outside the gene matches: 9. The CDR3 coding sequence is TGTGCCAGCAGTGACGAGGTGGGGACAGGGGGAATCAATGAGCAGTTCTTC. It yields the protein CASSDEVGTGGINEQFF.

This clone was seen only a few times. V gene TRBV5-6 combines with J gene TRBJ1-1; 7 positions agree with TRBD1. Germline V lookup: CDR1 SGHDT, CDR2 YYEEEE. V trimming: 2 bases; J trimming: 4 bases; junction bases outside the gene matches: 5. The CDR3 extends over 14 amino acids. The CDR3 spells CASSFRQGGTEAFF. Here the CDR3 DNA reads TGTGCCAGCAGCTTTCGCCAGGGGGGCACTGAAGCTTTCTTT.

The CDR3 sequence: CASSILAGSEQYF. DNA of the CDR3: TGTGCCAGCAGCATACTAGCGGGAAGCGAGCAGTACTTC. The chain links TRBV13 to TRBJ2-5; 10 positions match TRBD2. The end of the DNA fits TRBJ2-7 better, so the J call may be wrong. Germline values: CDR1 PRHDT, CDR2 FYEKMQ (reference sequence). CDR3 length equals 13 residues.

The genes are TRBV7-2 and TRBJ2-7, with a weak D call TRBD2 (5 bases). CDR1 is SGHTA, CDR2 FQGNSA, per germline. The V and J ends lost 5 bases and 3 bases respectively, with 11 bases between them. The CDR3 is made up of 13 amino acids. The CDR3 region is CASSRKGDYEQYF. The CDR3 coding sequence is TGTGCCAGCAGCCGCAAGGGAGACTACGAGCAGTACTTC.

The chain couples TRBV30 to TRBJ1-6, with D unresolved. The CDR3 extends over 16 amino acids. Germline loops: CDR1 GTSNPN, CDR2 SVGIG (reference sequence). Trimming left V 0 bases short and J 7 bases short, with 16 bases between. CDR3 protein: CAWSVVRGGPNSPLHF. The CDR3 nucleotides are TGTGCCTGGAGTGTTGTGCGGGGAGGGCCCAATTCACCCCTCCACTTT. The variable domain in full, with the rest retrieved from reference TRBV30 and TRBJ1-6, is SQTIHQWPATLVQPVGSPLSLECTVEGTSNPNLYWYRQAAGRGLQLLFYSVGIGQISSEVPQNLSASRPQDRQFILSSKKLLLSDSGFYLCAWSVVRGGPNSPLHFGNGTRLTVT.

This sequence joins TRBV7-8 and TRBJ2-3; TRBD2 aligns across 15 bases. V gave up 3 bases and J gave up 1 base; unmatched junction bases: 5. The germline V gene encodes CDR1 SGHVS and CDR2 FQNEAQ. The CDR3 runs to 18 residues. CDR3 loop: CASSFGLAGGPGTDTQYF. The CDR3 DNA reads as TGTGCCAGCAGCTTTGGACTAGCGGGGGGGCCCGGCACAGATACGCAGTATTTT.

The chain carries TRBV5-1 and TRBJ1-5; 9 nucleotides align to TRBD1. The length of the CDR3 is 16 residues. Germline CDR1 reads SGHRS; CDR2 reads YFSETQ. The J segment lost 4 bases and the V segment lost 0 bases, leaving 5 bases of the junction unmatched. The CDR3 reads CASSLGTGELNQPQHF. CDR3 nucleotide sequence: TGCGCCAGCAGCTTGGGGACAGGGGAGCTTAATCAGCCCCAGCATTTT. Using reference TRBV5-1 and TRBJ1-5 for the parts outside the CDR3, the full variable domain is KAGVTQTPRYLIKTRGQQVTLSCSPISGHRSVSWYQQTPGQGLQFLFEYFSETQRNKGNFPGRFSGRQFSNSRSEMNVSTLELGDSALYLCASSLGTGELNQPQHFGDGTRLSIL.

CDR3 amino acids: CSVPRGGTDTQYF. CDR3 in DNA: TGCAGCGTCCCTCGGGGTGGCACAGATACGCAGTATTTT. The genes are TRBV29-1 and TRBJ2-3; perhaps TRBD2 as D (5 bases). Trimming took 6 bases from V and 1 from J, leaving 11 bases between them. The V gene's germline CDR1 is SQVTM and CDR2 ANQGSEA. This CDR3 has 13 amino acids.

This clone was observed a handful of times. CDR3 loop: CASSLGGGRYNEQFF. CDR3 nucleotides: TGTGCCAGCAGCTTAGGGGGAGGCCGCTACAATGAGCAGTTCTTC. V is TRBV7-2 and J is TRBJ2-1; D is perhaps TRBD2 (6 bases). Per the germline V gene, CDR1 is SGHTA and CDR2 is FQGNSA. This CDR3 has 15 amino acids. Trimming took 1 base from V and 3 from J, leaving 10 bases between them.

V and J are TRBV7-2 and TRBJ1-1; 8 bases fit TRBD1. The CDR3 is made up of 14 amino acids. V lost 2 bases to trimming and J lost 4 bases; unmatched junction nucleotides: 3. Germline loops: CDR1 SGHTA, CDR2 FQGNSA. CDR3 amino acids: CASSLKQGGTEAFF. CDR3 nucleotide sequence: TGTGCCAGCAGCTTAAAACAGGGGGGCACTGAAGCTTTCTTT.

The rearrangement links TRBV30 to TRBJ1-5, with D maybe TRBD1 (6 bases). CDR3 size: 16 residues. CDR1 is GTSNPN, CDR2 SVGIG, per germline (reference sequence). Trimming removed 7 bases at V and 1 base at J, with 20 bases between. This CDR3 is CASSGQGLGSNQPQHF. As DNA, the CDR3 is TGTGCCTCATCGGGCCAGGGGTTGGGGAGCAATCAGCCCCAGCATTTT.

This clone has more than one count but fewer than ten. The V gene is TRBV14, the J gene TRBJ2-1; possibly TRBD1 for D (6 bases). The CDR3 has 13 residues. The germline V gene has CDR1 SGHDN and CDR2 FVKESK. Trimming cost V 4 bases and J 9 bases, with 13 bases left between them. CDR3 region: CASSLHREGEQFF. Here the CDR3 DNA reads TGTGCCAGCAGCCTTCACAGGGAAGGTGAGCAGTTCTTC.

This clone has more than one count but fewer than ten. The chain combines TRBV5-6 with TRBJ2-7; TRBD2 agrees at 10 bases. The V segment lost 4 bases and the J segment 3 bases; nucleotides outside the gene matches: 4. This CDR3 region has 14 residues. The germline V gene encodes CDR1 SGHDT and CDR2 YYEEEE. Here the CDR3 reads CASSDGTSVYEQYF. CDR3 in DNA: TGTGCCAGCAGCGACGGGACTAGCGTCTACGAGCAGTACTTC.

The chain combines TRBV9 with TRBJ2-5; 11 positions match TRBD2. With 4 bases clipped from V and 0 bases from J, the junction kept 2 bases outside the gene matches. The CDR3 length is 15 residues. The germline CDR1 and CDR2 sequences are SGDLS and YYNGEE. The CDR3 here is CASSISGGDQETQYF. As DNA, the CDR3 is TGTGCCAGCAGCATTAGCGGGGGGGACCAAGAGACCCAGTACTTC. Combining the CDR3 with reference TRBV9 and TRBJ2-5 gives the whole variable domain DSGVTQTPKHLITATGQRVTLRCSPRSGDLSVYWYQQSLDQGLQFLIQYYNGEERAKGNILERFSAQQFPDLHSELNLSSLELGDSALYFCASSISGGDQETQYFGPGTRLLVL.

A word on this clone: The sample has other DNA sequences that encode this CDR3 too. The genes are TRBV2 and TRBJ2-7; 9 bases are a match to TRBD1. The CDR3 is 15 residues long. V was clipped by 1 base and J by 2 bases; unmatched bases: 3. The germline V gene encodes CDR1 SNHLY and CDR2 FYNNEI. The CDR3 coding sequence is TGTGCCAGCAGTGAAGTCGGACAGGGGCCCTACGAGCAGTACTTC. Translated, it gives CASSEVGQGPYEQYF.